The clone carrying this T cell receptor beta chain was counted once. Sequencing used immunoSEQ multiplex PCR; TCRdb keeps in-frame clones, though not all of them. In the table there are nearly 750,000 clones, 72% of which are singletons. This entry is derived from a study of shared clonotypes between healthy human individuals. The donors, healthy adults who were HIV-negative, had experienced no recent acute infections or vaccinations. This CDR3 is 15 amino acids long. CDR1 and CDR2 from the germline V gene are LNHDA and SQIVND (reference sequence). Trimming at V came to 1 base and at J to 4 bases, leaving 6 bases not matched to a gene.

The V gene is TRBV19, the J gene TRBJ2-5; 7 bases map to TRBD1. The material sequenced was memory CD4+ T cells sorted from blood. Subset given: CD45RA-negative fraction. The source is a woman aged 25 to 45 in good health. Written as DNA, the CDR3 is TGTGCCAGTAGTATAGGCGGAAGGGGGCGAGAGACCCAGTACTTC. Translated: CASSIGGRGRETQYF.